A selection of T cell receptor beta chains follows, all from one sample in a study of T cell responses to AZD1222 COVID-19 vaccine. Produced via immunoSEQ multiplex PCR; TCRdb's table is partial and in-frame only. The data contain about 150,000 clones, roughly nine tenths of them seen just once; the ten biggest clones take up 3.8%. The sequencing used peripheral blood, collected 28 days after the second AZD1222 dose. Receptor source: an adult who received the AZD1222 COVID-19 vaccine. The CDR3 runs from the conserved cysteine through the conserved F or W. A D gene is named only where the DNA matches it firmly. Size tells how often a clone was seen (once, few, many) or the class of an expanded clone, and some rows leave it out.

TRBJ2-1	TRBD2	once	TRBV29-1	CSVRSGGWNEQFF	TGCAGCGTTCGGTCGGGAGGTTGGAATGAGCAGTTCTTC
TRBJ2-7	-	-	TRBV27	CASSLFGSYEQYF	TGTGCCAGCAGTTTGTTCGGATCCTACGAGCAGTACTTC
TRBJ2-3	-	few	TRBV5-6	CASSEQTGSITDTQYF	TGTGCCAGCAGCGAGCAAACAGGGAGTATCACAGATACGCAGTATTTT
TRBJ1-6	-	once	TRBV3-1/TRBV3-2	CASSQVKGVNSPLHF	TGTGCCAGCAGCCAAGTAAAGGGGGTTAATTCACCCCTCCACTTT
TRBJ2-3	-	-	TRBV18	CASSPSGVSTDTQYF	TGTGCCAGCTCACCGTCCGGGGTCAGCACAGATACGCAGTATTTT
TRBJ1-4	-	-	TRBV11-3	CASSLVGEKLFF	TGTGCCAGCAGCTTAGTTGGTGAAAAACTGTTTTTT
TRBJ2-5	TRBD1	-	TRBV6-5	CASSYGTGSETQYF	TGTGCCAGCAGTTACGGGACAGGATCGGAGACCCAGTACTTC
TRBJ2-7	-	-	TRBV21-1	CASSKEGAAPKAYEQYF	TGTGCCAGCAGCAAAGAAGGGGCGGCCCCAAAGGCATACGAGCAGTACTTC
TRBJ2-3	TRBD2	-	TRBV3-1/TRBV3-2	CASSPYSASGGATDTQYF	TGTGCCAGCAGCCCCTATTCGGCTAGCGGGGGGGCAACAGATACGCAGTATTTT
TRBJ2-7	TRBD2	-	TRBV14	CASSLQSTSGTYEQYF	TGTGCCAGCAGCCTCCAAAGCACTAGCGGTACCTACGAGCAGTACTTC